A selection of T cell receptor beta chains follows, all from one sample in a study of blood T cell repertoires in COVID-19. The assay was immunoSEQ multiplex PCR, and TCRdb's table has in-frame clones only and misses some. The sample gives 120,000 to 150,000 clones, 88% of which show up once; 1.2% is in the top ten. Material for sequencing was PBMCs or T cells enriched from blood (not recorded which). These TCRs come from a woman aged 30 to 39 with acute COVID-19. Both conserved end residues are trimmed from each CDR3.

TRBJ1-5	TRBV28	ASSFGRGANQPQH
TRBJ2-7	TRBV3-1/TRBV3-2	ASSFAGYEQY
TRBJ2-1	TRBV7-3	ASSLSGNEQF
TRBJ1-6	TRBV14	ASSQAQGGSPLH
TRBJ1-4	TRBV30	AWSVRVTNEKLF
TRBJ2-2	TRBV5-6	ASSLRTSGGYTGELF
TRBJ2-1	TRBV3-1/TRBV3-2	ASSPGVASGSSNEQF
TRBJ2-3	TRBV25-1	ASSPVWGVGTDTQY
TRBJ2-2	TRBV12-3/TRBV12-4	ASSYDRGLELF
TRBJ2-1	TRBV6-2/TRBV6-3	ASSYSIARILAPSYNEQF
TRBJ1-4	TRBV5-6	ASSFGTGNEKLF
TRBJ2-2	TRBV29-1	SVEGTGAGELF
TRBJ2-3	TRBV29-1	SVELISGSHLRDTQY
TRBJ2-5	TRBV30	AWSLNAGGSETQY
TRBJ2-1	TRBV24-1	ATSDSQRGNEQF
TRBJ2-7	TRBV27	ASGRGLASYEQY
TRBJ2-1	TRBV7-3	ASSFGTSGSGEQF